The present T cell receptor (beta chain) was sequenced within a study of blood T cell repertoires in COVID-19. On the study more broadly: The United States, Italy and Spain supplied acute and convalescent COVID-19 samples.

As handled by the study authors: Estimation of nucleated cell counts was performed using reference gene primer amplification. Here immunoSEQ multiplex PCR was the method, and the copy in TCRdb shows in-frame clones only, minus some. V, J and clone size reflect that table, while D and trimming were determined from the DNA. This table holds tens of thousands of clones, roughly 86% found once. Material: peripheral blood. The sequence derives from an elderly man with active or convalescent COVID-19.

The CDR3 reads CATSESPGDTDTQYF. DNA for the CDR3: TGTGCCACCAGTGAATCGCCGGGGGACACAGATACGCAGTATTTT. The chain recombines TRBV24-1 with TRBJ2-3; D perhaps matches TRBD2 (6 bases). CDR1 KGHDR and CDR2 SFDVKD come from the germline V gene. The V end was cut by 4 bases, the J end by 2 bases, with 12 bases between. The CDR3 contains 15 residues.